This paragraph covers one T cell receptor (beta chain) sequence. Other nucleotide sequences from this sample produce the same CDR3. The investigators split CD4+ cells into a CD45RA+ naive subset and a CD45RA-negative memory subset. This entry belongs to a study of shared clonotypes between healthy human individuals. The test was conducted at deep level. In the sorted-subset replicate PCRs, about 190 ng DNA, tens of thousands of T cell genomes, was used. Using immunoSEQ multiplex PCR, the repertoire was profiled, and TCRdb retains in-frame clones only, with some absent. The data show 1.4 million to 1.5 million clones, with 95% to 97% seen just once and roughly 1.2% held by the top ten. Per germline, CDR1 MDHEN and CDR2 SYDVKM. This CDR3 is built from 12 residues. The germline V and J ends were trimmed by 3 bases and 3 bases, with 5 bases remaining between them.

Source material: naive CD4+ T cells sorted from blood. Subset in this sample: CD45RA+ positively selected. This TCR came from a young man in good health. The chain links TRBV28 to TRBJ1-2, with D uncertain. This CDR3 is CASSFVDYGYTF. The CDR3 region has the DNA TGTGCCAGCAGTTTCGTTGACTATGGCTACACCTTC.